These 10 T cell receptor beta chains came from one sample sequenced in a study of blood T cell repertoires in COVID-19. The repertoire was sequenced with immunoSEQ multiplex PCR; TCRdb's copy has only in-frame clones and lacks some. The sample comprises around 360,000 clones, 80% to 90% of which are singletons, and 1.5% to 2.5% rests with the top ten. Sequencing input: PBMCs or T cells enriched from blood (not recorded which). These receptors all come from a middle-aged man in a cohort exposed to, infected with or recovered from COVID-19 (not recorded which).

This clone was recorded only once. The chain recombines TRBV30 with TRBJ2-5; TRBD2 might be the D (5 bases). This CDR3 is 13 amino acids long. V was trimmed by 0 bases and J by 5 bases, leaving 10 bases between them. Germline V gene data show CDR1 as GTSNPN and CDR2 as SVGIG (reference sequence). The CDR3 sequence is CAWSVLARETQYF. Written as DNA, the CDR3 is TGTGCCTGGAGTGTTCTAGCACGGGAGACCCAGTACTTC.

This chain links TRBV7-6 with TRBJ2-1, with 12 bases matching TRBD2. Germline V CDR1 and CDR2: SGHVS, FNYEAQ. CDR3 size: 16 residues. With V trimmed by 1 base and J by 7 bases, 5 bases remained unmatched. The CDR3 sequence: CASSLVPSGRENEQFF. Written as DNA, the CDR3 is TGTGCCAGCAGCTTAGTCCCTAGCGGGAGGGAAAATGAGCAGTTCTTC. The full variable domain, its missing parts supplied by reference TRBV7-6 and TRBJ2-1, is GAGVSQSPRYKVTKRGQDVALRCDPISGHVSLYWYRQALGQGPEFLTYFNYEAQQDKSGLPNDRFSAERPEGSISTLTIQRTEQRDSAMYRCASSLVPSGRENEQFFGPGTRLTVL.

The chain has TRBV5-1 and TRBJ1-1; 8 bases map to TRBD1. After removal of 3 bases from V and 4 bases from J, the junction contained 5 bases not matched to a gene. CDR1 is SGHRS, CDR2 YFSETQ, per germline. The CDR3 totals 14 residues. CDR3 nucleotides: TGCGCCAGCAGCTCGCTCGGGACAGGCACTGAAGCTTTCTTT. It encodes CASSSLGTGTEAFF.

The chain links TRBV30 to TRBJ1-5, with a possible D match to TRBD1 (5 bases). The CDR3 is made up of 13 amino acids. Germline-derived CDR1 and CDR2 are GTSNPN and SVGIG (reference sequence). Trimming pared 1 base from V and 7 bases from J, leaving 11 bases between. The CDR3 region is CAWSEDIGQPQHF. CDR3 sequence (DNA): TGTGCCTGGAGTGAGGACATAGGGCAGCCCCAGCATTTT.

Regarding this clone: Other DNA sequences in the same sample also yield this CDR3. The chain has TRBV7-2 and TRBJ1-6; D remains unclear. Per germline, CDR1 SGHTA and CDR2 FQGNSA. The CDR3 totals 15 residues. The V and J ends lost 1 base and 1 base respectively, with 5 bases between them. The CDR3 loop is CASSLVQSYNSPLHF. CDR3 in DNA: TGTGCCAGCAGCTTAGTACAGTCCTATAATTCACCCCTCCACTTT.

This chain connects TRBV6-5 to TRBJ1-1; D may be TRBD1 (6 bases). The CDR3 length is 15 residues. Germline V lookup: CDR1 MNHEY, CDR2 SVGAGI. V shed 6 bases and J shed 4 bases, with 18 bases lying between them. The CDR3 sequence is CASSSPGRGSTEAFF. CDR3 DNA: TGTGCCAGCAGCTCCCCCGGCAGGGGAAGCACTGAAGCTTTCTTT.

The rearrangement uses TRBV10-3 and TRBJ1-2, with 10 bases that match TRBD1. V trimming: 6 bases; J trimming: 7 bases; junction bases outside the gene matches: 5. CDR3 length equals 13 residues. Per the germline V gene, CDR1 is ENHRY and CDR2 is SYGVKD. CDR3 in amino acids: CAIRGQGDSGYTF. CDR3 coding DNA: TGTGCCATCAGAGGACAGGGGGATAGTGGCTACACCTTC.

The V and J genes are TRBV10-1 and TRBJ2-7; 11 bases are a match to TRBD2. Germline V gene data show CDR1 as WNHNN and CDR2 as SYGVQD (reference sequence). The trim removed 6 bases at V and 0 bases at J, leaving 7 bases unmatched. The CDR3 length is 16 residues. This CDR3 is CASSEGTSGDSYEQYF. The CDR3 DNA follows: TGCGCCAGCAGCGAAGGGACTAGCGGAGACTCCTACGAGCAGTACTTC.

A word on this clone: The same CDR3 is also encoded by other DNA sequences in this sample. The V and J genes are TRBV2 and TRBJ2-7, with TRBD1 matching 11 bases. Germline values: CDR1 SNHLY, CDR2 FYNNEI. The CDR3 has 14 amino acids. The trim removed 6 bases at V and 1 base at J, leaving 2 bases unmatched. The CDR3 loop reads CASSRDRGSYEQYF. CDR3 in DNA: TGTGCCAGCAGCCGGGACAGGGGGTCCTACGAGCAGTACTTC.

J is TRBJ2-5 and V is TRBV27, with TRBD1 matching over 7 bases. Trimming removed 2 bases from V and 5 bases from J; junction bases left unmatched: 8. The CDR3 extends over 15 amino acids. Germline-derived CDR1 and CDR2 are MNHEY and SMNVEV (reference sequence). CDR3 region: CASSLRGQVGETQYF. The CDR3 nucleotides read TGTGCCAGCAGTTTAAGAGGACAGGTGGGGGAGACCCAGTACTTC.